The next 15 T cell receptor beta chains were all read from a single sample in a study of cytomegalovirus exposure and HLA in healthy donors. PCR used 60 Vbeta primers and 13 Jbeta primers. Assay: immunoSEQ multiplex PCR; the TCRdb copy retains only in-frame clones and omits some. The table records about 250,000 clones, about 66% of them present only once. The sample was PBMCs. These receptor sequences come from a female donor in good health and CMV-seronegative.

The CDR3 DNA follows: TGTGCCAGCCCCGAACTAGCGGGAAATGAGCAGTTCTTC. Translating it yields CASPELAGNEQFF. The V and J genes are TRBV7-6 and TRBJ2-1, with 10 bases aligning to TRBD2. The germline V gene encodes CDR1 SGHVS and CDR2 FNYEAQ. The CDR3 has 13 residues. Unmatched junction bases numbered 5, after V lost 8 bases and J lost 7 bases.

The CDR3 nucleotides read TGTGCCAGCAGCGGGTGGGGGGAGCCCCAGCATTTT. It yields the protein CASSGWGEPQHF. V and J are TRBV7-9 and TRBJ1-5, with D possibly being TRBD1 (5 bases). Germline V gene data show CDR1 as SEHNR and CDR2 as FQNEAQ (reference sequence). V was shortened by 5 bases and J by 8 bases, with 10 bases between the two germline ends. This CDR3 is built from 12 residues. Complete variable domain (other parts from reference TRBV7-9 and TRBJ1-5): DTGVSQNPRHKITKRGQNVTFRCDPISEHNRLYWYRQTLGQGPEFLTYFQNEAQLEKSRLLSDRFSAERPKGSFSTLEIQRTEQGDSAMYLCASSGWGEPQHFGDGTRLSIL.

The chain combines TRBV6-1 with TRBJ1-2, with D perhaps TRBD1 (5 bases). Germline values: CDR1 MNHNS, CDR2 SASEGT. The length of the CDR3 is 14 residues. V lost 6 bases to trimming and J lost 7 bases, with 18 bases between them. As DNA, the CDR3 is TGTGCCAGCAGCGAATCGACAGCCCACGTTGGCTACACCTTC. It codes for CASSESTAHVGYTF.

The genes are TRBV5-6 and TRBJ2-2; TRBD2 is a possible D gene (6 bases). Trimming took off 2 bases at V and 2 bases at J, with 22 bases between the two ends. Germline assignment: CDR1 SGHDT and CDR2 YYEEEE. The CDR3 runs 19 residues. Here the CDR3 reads CASSFRRGVADINTGELFF. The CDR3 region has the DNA TGTGCCAGCAGCTTTCGACGAGGAGTAGCGGATATTAACACCGGGGAGCTGTTTTTT.

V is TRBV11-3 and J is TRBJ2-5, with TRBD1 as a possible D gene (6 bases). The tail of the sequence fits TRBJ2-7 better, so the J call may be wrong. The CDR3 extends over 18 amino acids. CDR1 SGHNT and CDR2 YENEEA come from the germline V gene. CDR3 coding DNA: TGTGCCAGCAGCTTAGAACTTACAGGGATGGTTAAGTGGTACGAGCAGTACTTC. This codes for CASSLELTGMVKWYEQYF.

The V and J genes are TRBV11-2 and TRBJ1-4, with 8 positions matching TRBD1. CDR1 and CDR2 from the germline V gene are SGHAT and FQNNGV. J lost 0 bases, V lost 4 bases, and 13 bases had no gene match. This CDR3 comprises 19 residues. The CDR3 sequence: CASSWGGRQGISTNEKLFF. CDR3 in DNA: TGTGCCAGCAGCTGGGGGGGGAGACAGGGGATTTCAACTAATGAAAAACTGTTTTTT.

In DNA form, the CDR3 reads TGCGCCAGCAGCTTGGGGACAGGGATCGTCAATGAGCAGTTCTTC. This encodes CASSLGTGIVNEQFF. This chain links TRBV5-1 with TRBJ2-1, with 8 positions matching TRBD1. CDR1 is SGHRS, CDR2 YFSETQ, per germline. Germline trimming cut 0 bases from V and 6 bases from J; bases unmatched to any gene: 5. CDR3 length: 15 amino acids.

The CDR3: CASSRTSGSGHEQYF. CDR3 in DNA: TGCGCCAGCAGCCGTACTAGCGGGAGTGGCCACGAGCAGTACTTC. V is TRBV5-1 and J is TRBJ2-7; 11 bases align to TRBD2. Germline V lookup: CDR1 SGHRS, CDR2 YFSETQ. J lost 5 bases, V lost 4 bases, and 8 bases had no gene match. CDR3 length: 15 amino acids.

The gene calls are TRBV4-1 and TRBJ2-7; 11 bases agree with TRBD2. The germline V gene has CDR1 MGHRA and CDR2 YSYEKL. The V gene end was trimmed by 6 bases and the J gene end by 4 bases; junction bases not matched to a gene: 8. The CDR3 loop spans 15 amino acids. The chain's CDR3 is CASRLTGTSGYEQYF. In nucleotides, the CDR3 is TGCGCCAGCAGACTTACCGGGACTAGCGGTTACGAGCAGTACTTC.

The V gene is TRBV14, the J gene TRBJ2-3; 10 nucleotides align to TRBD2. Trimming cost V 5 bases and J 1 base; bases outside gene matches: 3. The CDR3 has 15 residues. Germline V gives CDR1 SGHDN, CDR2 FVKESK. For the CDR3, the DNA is TGTGCCAGCAGCACGGGGACTAGCGGCACAGATACGCAGTATTTT. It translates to CASSTGTSGTDTQYF.

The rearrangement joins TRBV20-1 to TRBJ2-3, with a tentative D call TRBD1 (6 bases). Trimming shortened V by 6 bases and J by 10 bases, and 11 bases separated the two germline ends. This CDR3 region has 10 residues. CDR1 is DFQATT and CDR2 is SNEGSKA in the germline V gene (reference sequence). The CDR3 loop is CSAATGPQYF. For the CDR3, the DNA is TGCAGTGCAGCTACAGGGCCGCAGTATTTT.

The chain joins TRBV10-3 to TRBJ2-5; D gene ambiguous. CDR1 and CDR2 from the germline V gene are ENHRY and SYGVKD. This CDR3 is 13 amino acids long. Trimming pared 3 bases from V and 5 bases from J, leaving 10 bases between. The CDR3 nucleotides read TGTGCCATCAGTGACCGGGTCGGCGAGACCCAGTACTTC. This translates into CAISDRVGETQYF.

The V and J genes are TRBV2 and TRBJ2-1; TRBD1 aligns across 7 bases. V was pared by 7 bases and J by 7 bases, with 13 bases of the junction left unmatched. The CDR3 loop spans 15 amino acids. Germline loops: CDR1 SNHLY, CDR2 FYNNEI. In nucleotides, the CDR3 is TGTGCCAGCATAGGGGGCCGGGACACTAGGAATGAGCAGTTCTTC. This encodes CASIGGRDTRNEQFF.

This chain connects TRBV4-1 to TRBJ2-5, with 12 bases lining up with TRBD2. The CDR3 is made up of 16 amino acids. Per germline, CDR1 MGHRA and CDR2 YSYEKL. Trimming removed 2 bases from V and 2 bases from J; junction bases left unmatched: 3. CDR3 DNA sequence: TGCGCCAGCAGCCAACAAGGACTAGCGGGACAAGAGACCCAGTACTTC. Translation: CASSQQGLAGQETQYF.

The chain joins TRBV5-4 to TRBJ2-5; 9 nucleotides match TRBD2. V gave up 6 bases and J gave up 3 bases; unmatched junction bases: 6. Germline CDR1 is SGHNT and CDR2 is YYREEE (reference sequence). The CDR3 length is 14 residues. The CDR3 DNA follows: TGTGCCAGCACCTCGCGCGGGAGGGAAGAGACCCAGTACTTC. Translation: CASTSRGREETQYF. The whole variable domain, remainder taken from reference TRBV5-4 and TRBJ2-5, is ETGVTQSPTHLIKTRGQQVTLRCSSQSGHNTVSWYQQALGQGPQFIFQYYREEENGRGNFPPRFSGLQFPNYSSELNVNALELDDSALYLCASTSRGREETQYFGPGTRLLVL.